This TCR beta chain was sequenced for a study of T cell repertoires in cytomegalovirus infection. Background on the study: Matching HLA type, along with CMV infection, was indicated by public TCR beta signatures. Study observations and caveats: Pooled public TCR beta family frequency picked out CMV carriers with the relevant HLA. The ex vivo response showed dominance by HLA-C-restricted CMV-specific TCR beta clonotypes.

Of note for this clonotype: What it recognizes is unknown.

TCRdb fed the reads into MiXCR, producing one record per CDR3 protein. The repertoire holds fewer than 350,000 distinct CDR3 sequences, with about a sixth as singletons. Trimming removed 2 bases at V and 1 base at J, with 11 bases between. Germline CDR1 reads LGHNA; CDR2 reads YNFKEQ. The CDR3 length is 16 residues. The specimen sequenced was PBMCs. The TCR was taken from a human donor in good health (CMV status not recorded). Some clones in this sample may be carry-over from other donors' samples. The chain has TRBV4-2 and TRBJ2-2; D gene ambiguous. The CDR3 reads CASSQRGTGNTGELFF. DNA for the CDR3: TGTGCCAGCAGCCAACGCGGTACGGGGAACACCGGGGAGCTGTTTTTT.